The 32 T cell receptor beta chains given below trace back to one sample, sequenced in a study of blood T cell repertoires in COVID-19. This table comes from immunoSEQ multiplex PCR, and its TCRdb copy is limited to in-frame clones, with some not included. Of a few hundred thousand clones in the sample, around nine tenths were seen once. Sequenced: PBMCs or T cells enriched from blood (not recorded which). These receptors were obtained from a woman aged 45-59 years who had recovered from COVID-19.

The genes are TRBV12-5 and TRBJ1-1; 7 bases line up with TRBD1. The length of the CDR3 is 14 residues. The J segment lost 5 bases and the V segment lost 6 bases, leaving 9 bases of the junction unmatched. Per germline, CDR1 LGHNT and CDR2 FRNRAP. Here the CDR3 reads CASGPDRAGTEAFF. The DNA for the CDR3 is TGTGCTAGTGGACCCGACAGGGCGGGGACTGAAGCTTTCTTT.

The gene calls are TRBV9 and TRBJ2-4; perhaps TRBD1 as D (5 bases). This CDR3 has 13 residues. V was shortened by 2 bases and J by 8 bases, with 11 bases between the two germline ends. Per the germline V gene, CDR1 is SGDLS and CDR2 is YYNGEE. The CDR3 loop is CASSVTGGDIQYF. DNA of the CDR3: TGTGCCAGCAGCGTCACAGGTGGGGACATTCAGTACTTC.

CDR3 loop: CASSILRQENTGELFF. In DNA, the CDR3 is TGCGCCAGCAGCATCCTCCGGCAGGAGAACACCGGGGAGCTGTTTTTT. The chain has TRBV5-1 and TRBJ2-2; no clear D gene. The CDR3 length is 16 residues. Germline-derived CDR1 and CDR2 are SGHRS and YFSETQ. Trimming took off 4 bases at V and 1 base at J, with 14 bases between the two ends.

V gene TRBV19 combines with J gene TRBJ2-1; weak D call: TRBD1 (5 bases). The germline V and J ends were trimmed by 5 bases and 2 bases, with 7 bases remaining between them. Germline-derived CDR1 and CDR2 are LNHDA and SQIVND (reference sequence). The CDR3 consists of 13 residues. The CDR3 sequence is CASSQGTYNEQFF. In nucleotides, the CDR3 is TGTGCCAGTAGTCAGGGAACCTACAATGAGCAGTTCTTC.

The chain links TRBV18 to TRBJ2-7; D gene uncertain. Germline lookup yields CDR1 KGHSH and CDR2 LQKENI. The CDR3 is 13 amino acids. Trimming took 4 bases from V and 0 from J, leaving 7 bases between them. CDR3 loop: CASSLESSYEQYF. The CDR3 DNA reads TGTGCCAGCTCACTTGAGAGCTCCTACGAGCAGTACTTC.

This chain uses TRBV6-5 with TRBJ2-5, with 9 bases aligning to TRBD2. With 2 bases clipped from V and 5 bases from J, the junction kept 6 bases outside the gene matches. There are 15 residues in the CDR3. The germline gives CDR1 MNHEY, CDR2 SVGAGI. CDR3 region: CASSYEAGGRETQYF. The CDR3 DNA reads TGTGCCAGCAGTTACGAGGCGGGAGGGCGCGAGACCCAGTACTTC.

The V and J genes are TRBV5-1 and TRBJ2-7; 8 nucleotides align to TRBD2. The CDR3 is 17 residues long. After removal of 0 bases from V and 3 bases from J, the junction contained 11 bases not matched to a gene. Germline CDR1 SGHRS, CDR2 YFSETQ. CDR3 DNA: TGCGCCAGCAGCTTGGGACGGGAGGGCCCTTCAGGCTACGAGCAGTACTTC. Translation: CASSLGREGPSGYEQYF.

The V gene is TRBV19, the J gene TRBJ1-1; D is perhaps TRBD1 (6 bases). Germline V gives CDR1 LNHDA, CDR2 SQIVND (reference sequence). The CDR3 runs 14 residues. The V gene lost 4 bases and the J gene lost 8 bases, with 17 bases spanning the gap. The CDR3 reads CASSNSMGDNEAFF. In DNA, the CDR3 is TGTGCCAGTAGTAATTCGATGGGGGACAACGAAGCTTTCTTT.

V gene TRBV5-1 combines with J gene TRBJ2-7; a weak D match, TRBD1 (7 bases). With 3 bases removed from V and 2 bases from J, the gap between germline ends came to 15 bases. This CDR3 is 15 amino acids long. Germline V gene data show CDR1 as SGHRS and CDR2 as YFSETQ. CDR3 bases: TGCGCCAGCAGCTCGTCCGCAGGGGGGACCTACGAGCAGTACTTC. It yields the protein CASSSSAGGTYEQYF.

This chain uses TRBV18 with TRBJ1-3; 11 nucleotides align to TRBD1. Trimming at V came to 5 bases and at J to 0 bases, leaving 9 bases not matched to a gene. This CDR3 has 18 residues. Germline V gene data show CDR1 as KGHSH and CDR2 as LQKENI. The CDR3 reads CASSSGTGGRNSGNTIYF. The DNA of the CDR3 is TGTGCCAGCTCAAGTGGGACAGGGGGAAGAAACTCTGGAAACACCATATATTTT.

The chain is built from TRBV19 and TRBJ2-5; 8 nucleotides align to TRBD2. CDR1 is LNHDA, CDR2 SQIVND, per germline (reference sequence). V lost 4 bases to trimming and J lost 4 bases; unmatched junction nucleotides: 8. CDR3 length equals 15 residues. CDR3 protein: CASSRATSAIETQYF. CDR3 DNA sequence: TGTGCCAGTAGTAGGGCGACTAGCGCGATAGAGACCCAGTACTTC.

The chain employs TRBV30 and TRBJ1-1; a possible D gene is TRBD1 (6 bases). The CDR3 spans 15 residues. Germline V gene lookup returns CDR1 GTSNPN and CDR2 SVGIG (reference sequence). V was clipped by 2 bases and J by 4 bases, with 17 bases between them. The CDR3 DNA reads as TGTGCCTGGAGTAATCCCTTAAACAGGGCCACTGAAGCTTTCTTT. Protein: CAWSNPLNRATEAFF.

V is TRBV30 and J is TRBJ1-4; 7 nucleotides align to TRBD1. Trimming removed 0 bases from V and 15 bases from J; junction bases left unmatched: 10. The CDR3 contains 13 residues. Germline CDR1 GTSNPN, CDR2 SVGIG (reference sequence). CDR3 DNA sequence: TGTGCCTGGAGTGTTGATTGGGTAGGGGGCTTGTTTTTT. This translates into CAWSVDWVGGLFF.

This chain's CDR3 is CASSVDLARTDTQYF. The CDR3 DNA reads as TGTGCCAGCAGCGTAGACCTAGCGCGCACAGATACGCAGTATTTT. The rearrangement uses TRBV9 and TRBJ2-3, with a weak D call TRBD2 (6 bases). The germline gives CDR1 SGDLS, CDR2 YYNGEE. Trimming pared 0 bases from V and 1 base from J, leaving 9 bases between. The CDR3 covers 15 residues.

The rearrangement uses TRBV12-3 or TRBV12-4 and TRBJ1-1; no firm D call. V was pared by 9 bases and J by 0 bases, with 11 bases between. CDR3 length: 13 residues. The CDR3 is CASSPVLNTEAFF. CDR3 nucleotide sequence: TGTGCCAGTTCCCCCGTCCTGAACACTGAAGCTTTCTTT.

The rearrangement links TRBV7-9 to TRBJ1-3; D call uncertain. The CDR3 covers 13 residues. Looked up from germline, CDR1 is SEHNR and CDR2 is FQNEAQ (reference sequence). V lost 5 bases to trimming and J lost 3 bases, with 8 bases between them. CDR3 coding DNA: TGTGCCAGCAGCCGTGCGGGTGGAAACACCATATATTTT. It encodes CASSRAGGNTIYF.

The chain has TRBV7-3 and TRBJ2-7; the D is unclear. Germline V gene data show CDR1 as SGHTA and CDR2 as FQGTGA. Trimming took off 2 bases at V and 3 bases at J, with 8 bases between the two ends. CDR3 size: 13 residues. The CDR3 region is CASSLLPRYEQYF. In DNA form, the CDR3 reads TGTGCCAGCAGCTTACTTCCTCGCTACGAGCAGTACTTC.

V gene TRBV18 combines with J gene TRBJ2-1, with a possible D match to TRBD1 (6 bases). With 2 bases removed from V and 5 bases from J, the gap between germline ends came to 7 bases. The CDR3 spans 13 residues. CDR1 and CDR2 (germline): KGHSH, LQKENI. CDR3 sequence (DNA): TGTGCCAGCTCACCAAGGACAGACAATGAGCAGTTCTTC. This gives the protein CASSPRTDNEQFF.

This chain links TRBV4-2 with TRBJ2-2; TRBD1 aligns across 8 bases. This CDR3 comprises 16 residues. Germline-derived CDR1 and CDR2 are LGHNA and YNFKEQ. The V segment lost 3 bases and the J segment 2 bases; nucleotides outside the gene matches: 5. CDR3 nucleotide sequence: TGTGCCAGCAGCCAGGGGACAGGAATAAACACCGGGGAGCTGTTTTTT. Its protein is CASSQGTGINTGELFF.

This sequence joins TRBV2 and TRBJ2-5; 12 bases align to TRBD2. V trimming: 4 bases; J trimming: 1 base; junction bases outside the gene matches: 13. Germline V gives CDR1 SNHLY, CDR2 FYNNEI. This CDR3 comprises 19 residues. The CDR3 loop is CASSGLLRLAGVRQETQYF. DNA of the CDR3: TGTGCCAGCAGTGGTCTTCTTAGACTAGCGGGAGTACGCCAAGAGACCCAGTACTTC.

The chain uses TRBV4-2 and TRBJ1-5; 10 bases align to TRBD1. The length of the CDR3 is 15 residues. Germline trimming cut 0 bases from V and 5 bases from J; bases unmatched to any gene: 1. CDR1 is LGHNA and CDR2 is YNFKEQ in the germline V gene. The DNA of the CDR3 is TGTGCCAGCAGCCAAGAGGGACAGGGGCATCAGCCCCAGCATTTT. Protein product: CASSQEGQGHQPQHF.

Note on this clone: One end of the junction fails to match germline, which may point to a read error. The rearrangement joins TRBV6-5 to TRBJ2-4; the match to TRBD1 covers 10 bases. The germline CDR1 and CDR2 sequences are MNHEY and SVGAGI. The length of the CDR3 is 14 residues. CDR3 amino acids: CASSRRDRGNFQYF. CDR3 in DNA: TGTGCCAGCAGTCGCCGGGACAGGGGAAACTTTCAGTACTTC.

In this sample, this clone turned up once. This sequence joins TRBV7-9 and TRBJ1-3; D gene ambiguous. V lost 5 bases and J 1 base, leaving 6 bases between the germline ends. Germline V CDR1 and CDR2: SEHNR, FQNEAQ (reference sequence). CDR3 size: 13 residues. CDR3 protein: CASSKSSGNTIYF. The CDR3 nucleotides are TGTGCCAGCAGCAAATCTTCTGGAAACACCATATATTTT.

There are a few counts of this clone. The chain carries TRBV11-2 and TRBJ1-4; D is ambiguous. This CDR3 region has 17 residues. The V end was cut by 5 bases, the J end by 4 bases, with 20 bases between. CDR1 is SGHAT and CDR2 is FQNNGV in the germline V gene. The CDR3 DNA is TGTGCCAGCAGCCCTTGGCGGGGTTCCCCTATTAATGAAAAACTGTTTTTT. Amino acid sequence: CASSPWRGSPINEKLFF. Based on the CDR3 plus reference TRBV11-2 and TRBJ1-4, the full variable domain is EAGVAQSPRYKIIEKRQSVAFWCNPISGHATLYWYQQILGQGPKLLIQFQNNGVVDDSQLPKDRFSAERLKGVDSTLKIQPAKLEDSAVYLCASSPWRGSPINEKLFFGSGTQLSVL.

This chain connects TRBV15 to TRBJ2-1; the match to TRBD2 covers 13 bases. V trimming: 9 bases; J trimming: 5 bases; junction bases outside the gene matches: 4. The CDR3 has 14 amino acids. Germline CDR1 is LNHNV and CDR2 is YYDKDF (reference sequence). DNA of the CDR3: TGTGCCACAAGGGGGACTAGCGGGAACAATGAGCAGTTCTTC. It yields the protein CATRGTSGNNEQFF.

This chain uses TRBV3-1 (or the pseudogene TRBV3-2) with TRBJ2-2; no clear D gene. Germline CDR1 is LGHDT and CDR2 is YNNKEL (reference sequence). The CDR3 runs 12 residues. V lost 1 base and J 6 bases, leaving 3 bases between the germline ends. CDR3 sequence: CASSQASGELFF. CDR3 bases: TGTGCCAGCAGCCAAGCATCCGGGGAGCTGTTTTTT.

With respect to this clone: The junction departs from the called germline gene at one end, perhaps through a read error. The chain has TRBV5-1 and TRBJ1-5, with unresolved D. The CDR3 totals 13 residues. Germline CDR1 SGHRS, CDR2 YFSETQ. DNA for the CDR3: TGCGCCAGCAGTTTGGATTTCGGTCAGCCCCAGCATTTT. This codes for CASSLDFGQPQHF.

This chain links TRBV5-1 with TRBJ1-3, with D possibly matching TRBD1 (6 bases). Germline V gives CDR1 SGHRS, CDR2 YFSETQ. The CDR3 consists of 15 residues. V lost 4 bases to trimming and J lost 0 bases, with 11 bases between them. In nucleotides, the CDR3 is TGCGCCAGCAGCCCTGGGACACCCTCTGGAAACACCATATATTTT. Translation gives CASSPGTPSGNTIYF.

This chain links TRBV9 with TRBJ2-7; D is possibly TRBD2 (6 bases). Trimming stripped 0 bases from V and 1 base from J, with 11 bases between. Germline V lookup: CDR1 SGDLS, CDR2 YYNGEE. This CDR3 region has 15 residues. DNA for the CDR3: TGTGCCAGCAGCGTAGGGGCCGGGACTTCCTACGAGCAGTACTTC. It yields the protein CASSVGAGTSYEQYF.

The J gene is TRBJ2-3, the V gene TRBV5-6, with 10 bases that match TRBD1. V lost 4 bases to trimming and J lost 3 bases; unmatched junction nucleotides: 5. CDR3 length equals 15 residues. Germline-derived CDR1 and CDR2 are SGHDT and YYEEEE. The DNA of the CDR3 is TGTGCCAGCAGCGCCGGACAGGGGGGTACAGATACGCAGTATTTT. It translates to CASSAGQGGTDTQYF.

This clone has a handful of counts. The chain combines TRBV4-1 with TRBJ2-7; a possible D gene is TRBD1 (5 bases). CDR3 size: 15 residues. V was clipped by 1 base and J by 2 bases, with 12 bases between them. CDR1 is MGHRA and CDR2 is YSYEKL in the germline V gene. CDR3 in amino acids: CASSQGRGTPYEQYF. CDR3 DNA: TGCGCCAGCAGCCAAGGTAGGGGTACCCCCTACGAGCAGTACTTC.

The genes are TRBV25-1 and TRBJ1-2; the match to TRBD1 covers 7 bases. Germline loops: CDR1 MGHDK, CDR2 SYGVNS. This CDR3 spans 16 amino acids. The junction had 13 bases not matched to a gene; V was cut back by 2 bases and J by 7 bases. The CDR3 sequence: CASSESTRDRARGYTF. The DNA for the CDR3 is TGTGCCAGCAGTGAAAGCACCCGTGACAGGGCTCGTGGCTACACCTTC.